The 20 T cell receptor beta chains listed next were all sequenced from one sample in a study of vaccination and CD4 T cells after COVID-19. For these receptors, no antigen is known. The treatment was: roughly 10-day PBMC culture with coronavirus spike peptide pools or control peptides (ViraFEST assay). Before the COVID-19 pandemic (2011-2018), CD4+ T cells were obtained from the unexposed donor. Cultured CD4+ T cells had their DNA profiled by the Oncomine TCR Beta short-read assay. TCRdb fed the PCR reads into MiXCR, producing one record per CDR3 protein. The sample lists around 5,600 distinct CDR3 sequences, roughly 60% occurring once. Sequences were obtained from CD4+ T cells from blood, cultured in vitro. The origin of the receptors is a human donor in good health.

This chain connects TRBV19 to TRBJ2-5, with 7 bases identical to TRBD2. The junction had 14 bases not matched to a gene; V was cut back by 4 bases and J by 0 bases. CDR3 length: 18 amino acids. The germline gives CDR1 LNHDA, CDR2 SQIVND (reference sequence). CDR3 amino acids: CASSRKGASGTHQETQYF. In DNA form, the CDR3 reads TGTGCCAGTAGTAGAAAAGGGGCTAGCGGTACCCACCAAGAGACCCAGTACTTC.

V and J are TRBV19 and TRBJ1-2; 7 bases map to TRBD1. Germline V CDR1 and CDR2: LNHDA, SQIVND (reference sequence). The CDR3 loop spans 15 amino acids. V gave up 5 bases and J gave up 4 bases; unmatched junction bases: 10. The CDR3 loop reads CASSSGQVRAYGYTF. Here the CDR3 DNA reads TGTGCCAGTAGTTCAGGACAGGTACGCGCCTATGGCTACACCTTC.

The V gene is TRBV6-1, the J gene TRBJ1-6, with a possible D match to TRBD1 (5 bases). V was cut by 3 bases and J by 11 bases, with 14 bases left in between. CDR1 is MNHNS and CDR2 is SASEGT in the germline V gene. The length of the CDR3 is 14 residues. In nucleotides, the CDR3 is TGTGCCAGCAGTGATTGGGACGTCGGACCACCCCTCCACTTT. Residues: CASSDWDVGPPLHF.

The V call is TRBV7-8, the J call TRBJ1-1; D is perhaps TRBD1 (6 bases). The CDR3 length is 15 residues. V gave up 2 bases and J gave up 2 bases, with 12 bases separating them. Germline CDR1 is SGHVS and CDR2 is FQNEAQ. CDR3: CASSLITGTNTEAFF. In DNA, the CDR3 is TGTGCCAGCAGCTTAATTACGGGGACAAACACTGAAGCTTTCTTT.

A single count supports this clonotype. The chain employs TRBV7-2 and TRBJ2-5; 9 nucleotides align to TRBD1. The CDR3 length is 14 residues. Germline CDR1 and CDR2: SGHTA and FQGNSA. J gave up 1 base and V 6 bases, and 3 bases lay outside the gene matches. CDR3 DNA: TGTGCCAGCAGTCAGACAGGGGGCCAAGAGACCCAGTACTTC. This encodes CASSQTGGQETQYF.

This clonotype showed up just once. This chain joins TRBV7-2 and TRBJ1-1; D remains unclear. V dropped 4 bases and J dropped 6 bases, with 18 bases sitting between them. The CDR3 contains 15 residues. The V gene's germline CDR1 is SGHTA and CDR2 FQGNSA. In nucleotides, the CDR3 is TGTGCCAGCAGCTCAACTTCGGCCCCCCAGGCTGAAGCTTTCTTT. It codes for CASSSTSAPQAEAFF.

This clonotype was seen only a few times. The chain couples TRBV12-3 or TRBV12-4 to TRBJ1-1; possible D gene TRBD1, 6 bases. This CDR3 spans 12 amino acids. Between the trimmed V and J ends, which lost 6 bases and 1 base, there was a span of 6 bases. CDR3 protein: CASRTGNTEAFF. The CDR3 DNA reads as TGTGCCAGCAGGACAGGGAACACTGAAGCTTTCTTT.

The chain links TRBV6-2 or TRBV6-3 to TRBJ2-7, with 14 positions matching TRBD2. This CDR3 comprises 15 residues. Germline CDR1 is MNHEY and CDR2 is SVGEGT. V dropped 6 bases and J dropped 2; count of bases not matched to a gene: 3. As DNA, the CDR3 is TGTGCCAGCAGACCGGGACTAGCGGGGGCCTACGAGCAGTACTTC. Translating it yields CASRPGLAGAYEQYF.

This chain joins TRBV24-1 and TRBJ1-2; perhaps TRBD1 as D (5 bases). Trimming removed 4 bases at V and 8 bases at J, with 16 bases between. CDR3 length: 14 amino acids. Germline assignment: CDR1 KGHDR and CDR2 SFDVKD. In DNA form, the CDR3 reads TGTGCCACCAGTGACCAGGGCCGTGGAGAGGGCTACACCTTC. As protein: CATSDQGRGEGYTF.

This clonotype was counted once. This chain connects TRBV6-1 to TRBJ2-2; D unresolved. CDR3 size: 12 residues. Trimming cost V 6 bases and J 3 bases, with 5 bases left between them. Per the germline V gene, CDR1 is MNHNS and CDR2 is SASEGT. The CDR3 is CASSPYTGELFF. In DNA, the CDR3 is TGTGCCAGCAGCCCCTACACCGGGGAGCTGTTTTTT.

In nucleotides, the CDR3 is TGTGCCAGCAGTGCCAGCTCAGGGGGTTATGGCTACACCTTC. Translation gives CASSASSGGYGYTF. The chain carries TRBV2 and TRBJ1-2; TRBD1 agrees at 7 bases. CDR1 is SNHLY, CDR2 FYNNEI, per germline. J gave up 5 bases and V 4 bases, and 7 bases lay outside the gene matches. The CDR3 covers 14 residues.

The sample holds a few counts of this clonotype. The rearrangement joins TRBV19 to TRBJ1-1; the D is unclear. Germline CDR1 is LNHDA and CDR2 is SQIVND (reference sequence). The ends were cut back, 6 bases at V and 3 bases at J, with 8 bases in the middle. The CDR3 runs 12 residues. CDR3 amino acids: CASRWSDTEAFF. The CDR3 nucleotides are TGTGCCAGTAGGTGGTCGGACACTGAAGCTTTCTTT.

For the CDR3, the DNA is TGTGCCAGCAGTAGGGACAGGGTGGATCAGCCCCAGCATTTT. Its translation: CASSRDRVDQPQHF. The V gene is TRBV6-2 or TRBV6-3, the J gene TRBJ1-5; 9 positions match TRBD1. Trimming took 5 bases from V and 5 from J; bases not matched to a gene: 4. Germline CDR1 MNHEY, CDR2 SVGEGT. The CDR3 has 14 residues.

V gene TRBV7-2 combines with J gene TRBJ1-2; TRBD1 might be the D (6 bases). V lost 9 bases, J lost 3 bases, and 14 bases lay in between. This CDR3 is built from 13 residues. The germline V gene encodes CDR1 SGHTA and CDR2 FQGNSA. This chain's CDR3 is CASRGGADYGYTF. The DNA for the CDR3 is TGTGCCAGTAGAGGGGGGGCAGACTATGGCTACACCTTC.

V is TRBV12-3 or TRBV12-4 and J is TRBJ2-2; D gene uncertain. V lost 5 bases and J lost 2, with 3 bases in between. The CDR3 has 12 residues. The CDR3 loop is CASSPNTGELFF. For the CDR3, the DNA is TGTGCCAGCAGTCCCAACACCGGGGAGCTGTTTTTT.

The rearrangement joins TRBV12-3 or TRBV12-4 to TRBJ2-5; TRBD1 matches 7 bases. J lost 5 bases, V lost 4 bases, and 7 bases had no gene match. There are 14 residues in the CDR3. The DNA of the CDR3 is TGTGCCAGCAGTTGGGACAGAGGTTGGGAGACCCAGTACTTC. It is translated as CASSWDRGWETQYF.

The chain links TRBV12-3 or TRBV12-4 to TRBJ2-5, with D perhaps TRBD1 (6 bases). The germline V and J ends were trimmed by 5 bases and 2 bases, with 12 bases remaining between them. This CDR3 comprises 14 residues. As DNA, the CDR3 is TGTGCCAGCAGTGATGACAGGACTCAAGAGACCCAGTACTTC. It codes for CASSDDRTQETQYF.

The CDR3 sequence: CASSSTVLPYEQYF. The CDR3 DNA follows: TGTGCCAGCAGTTCCACGGTGCTTCCCTACGAGCAGTACTTC. J is TRBJ2-7 and V is TRBV6-5, with D unclear. The CDR3 runs 14 residues. The V end lost 4 bases, the J end lost 2 bases, and 12 bases lay between the germline ends. Germline CDR1 is MNHEY and CDR2 is SVGAGI.

The V gene is TRBV28, the J gene TRBJ1-5; 10 nucleotides match TRBD1. The germline V gene encodes CDR1 MDHEN and CDR2 SYDVKM. J lost 7 bases, V lost 5 bases, and 17 bases had no gene match. The CDR3 is 18 amino acids. The CDR3 bases are TGTGCCAGCAGTCCAACACAGGGACAGGGGACCGCGGCGCAGCCCCAGCATTTT. Protein product: CASSPTQGQGTAAQPQHF.

The V gene is TRBV20-1, the J gene TRBJ1-2, with unresolved D. This CDR3 has 12 amino acids. Per germline, CDR1 DFQATT and CDR2 SNEGSKA (reference sequence). Trimming stripped 4 bases from V and 4 bases from J, with 10 bases between. CDR3 protein: CSAKPRGYGYTF. CDR3 in DNA: TGCAGTGCTAAACCCCGGGGCTATGGCTACACCTTC.